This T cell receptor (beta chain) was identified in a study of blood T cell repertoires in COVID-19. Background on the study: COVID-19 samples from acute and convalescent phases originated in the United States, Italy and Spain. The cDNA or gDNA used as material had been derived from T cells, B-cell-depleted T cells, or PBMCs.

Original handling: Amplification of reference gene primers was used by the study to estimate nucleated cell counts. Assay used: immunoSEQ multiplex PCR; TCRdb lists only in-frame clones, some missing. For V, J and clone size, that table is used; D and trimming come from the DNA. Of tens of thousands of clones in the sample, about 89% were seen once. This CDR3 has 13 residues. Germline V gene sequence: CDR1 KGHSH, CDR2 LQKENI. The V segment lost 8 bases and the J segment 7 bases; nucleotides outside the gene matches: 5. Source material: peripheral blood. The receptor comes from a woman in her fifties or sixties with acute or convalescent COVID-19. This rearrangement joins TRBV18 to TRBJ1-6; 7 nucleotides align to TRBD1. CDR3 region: CASGGDSNSPLHF. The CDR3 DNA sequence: TGTGCCAGCGGCGGGGACAGCAATTCACCCCTCCACTTT.